The 24 T cell receptor beta chains listed next were all sequenced from one sample in a study of T cell responses to AZD1222 COVID-19 vaccine. This table comes from immunoSEQ multiplex PCR, and its TCRdb copy is limited to in-frame clones, with some not included. The repertoire holds 140,000 to 150,000 clones, over 80% seen once, with 2.8% in the top ten. The specimen was peripheral blood, collected on day 0 of MenACWY control vaccination. Receptors originate from an adult in good health.

The V gene is TRBV28, the J gene TRBJ2-7; D perhaps matches TRBD2 (6 bases). The CDR3 is made up of 11 amino acids. Trimming shortened V by 9 bases and J by 2 bases, and 8 bases separated the two germline ends. Germline V gene sequence: CDR1 MDHEN, CDR2 SYDVKM. The CDR3 is CASGGTYEQYF. The CDR3, as DNA: TGTGCCAGTGGGGGGACCTACGAGCAGTACTTC.

This chain connects TRBV19 to TRBJ2-1; 12 bases match TRBD2. This CDR3 contains 15 residues. With 4 bases clipped from V and 9 bases from J, the junction kept 7 bases outside the gene matches. CDR1 and CDR2 from the germline V gene are LNHDA and SQIVND (reference sequence). The CDR3 is CASSTLAGGRGEQFF. CDR3 nucleotides: TGTGCCAGTAGTACCCTAGCGGGAGGGCGGGGTGAGCAGTTCTTC.

The chain couples TRBV21-1 to TRBJ1-2; TRBD1, the D gene given by the table, was not confirmed from the DNA. TRBV21-1 counts as a pseudogene. This CDR3 contains 14 residues. The CDR3 here is CASSSPSGQGCYTF. The CDR3 bases are TGTGCCAGCAGCAGCCCATCCGGACAGGGGTGCTACACCTTC.

J is TRBJ1-4 and V is TRBV7-9; the match to TRBD1 covers 8 bases. V lost 5 bases, J lost 4 bases, and 6 bases stayed unmatched. In germline, CDR1 is SEHNR, CDR2 FQNEAQ (reference sequence). The CDR3 is 15 residues long. CDR3 sequence reads: CASSPQTGDNEKLFF. For the CDR3, the DNA is TGTGCCAGCAGCCCTCAGACAGGGGATAATGAAAAACTGTTTTTT.

J is TRBJ2-1 and V is TRBV7-2; possible D gene TRBD2, 5 bases. The CDR3 covers 12 residues. Germline lookup yields CDR1 SGHTA and CDR2 FQGNSA. Trimming took off 5 bases at V and 7 bases at J, with 9 bases between the two ends. Written as DNA, the CDR3 is TGTGCCAGCAGCCTTACTAGGAATGAGCAGTTCTTC. It translates to CASSLTRNEQFF. Full variable domain (missing parts from reference TRBV7-2 and TRBJ2-1): GAGVSQSPSNKVTEKGKDVELRCDPISGHTALYWYRQSLGQGLEFLIYFQGNSAPDKSGLPSDRFSAERTGGSVSTLTIQRTQQEDSAVYLCASSLTRNEQFFGPGTRLTVL.

The rearrangement links TRBV2 to TRBJ2-1; D is perhaps TRBD1 or TRBD2 (5 bases each). Germline CDR1 reads SNHLY; CDR2 reads FYNNEI. V was pared by 7 bases and J by 0 bases, with 16 bases between. CDR3 length equals 16 residues. CDR3 amino acids: CASMGPRGNSYNEQFF. In DNA form, the CDR3 reads TGTGCCAGCATGGGTCCGAGGGGAAACTCCTACAATGAGCAGTTCTTC.

This clone was counted once. V gene TRBV12-3 or TRBV12-4 combines with J gene TRBJ2-7; D unresolved. Deletions cut 2 bases from V and 3 bases from J, with 8 bases between. There are 13 residues in the CDR3. This CDR3 is CASSLKSNYEQYF. CDR3 DNA: TGTGCCAGCAGTTTAAAGTCTAACTACGAGCAGTACTTC.

The gene calls are TRBV7-8 and TRBJ2-7; D might be TRBD2 (6 bases). Trimming pared 1 base from V and 10 bases from J, leaving 14 bases between. Germline assignment: CDR1 SGHVS and CDR2 FQNEAQ. The CDR3 runs to 13 residues. CDR3 protein: CASSLGLEGQQYF. For the CDR3, the DNA is TGTGCCAGCAGCTTAGGACTAGAGGGGCAACAGTACTTC.

This clone appeared a few times. The chain links TRBV5-1 to TRBJ2-6; D is uncertain. In germline, CDR1 is SGHRS, CDR2 YFSETQ. V was pared by 0 bases and J by 0 bases, with 7 bases between. CDR3 length: 16 residues. The CDR3, as DNA: TGCGCCAGCAGCTTGGTGTGGGCCTCTGGGGCCAACGTCCTGACTTTC. Encoded protein: CASSLVWASGANVLTF. Combining the CDR3 with reference TRBV5-1 and TRBJ2-6 gives the whole variable domain KAGVTQTPRYLIKTRGQQVTLSCSPISGHRSVSWYQQTPGQGLQFLFEYFSETQRNKGNFPGRFSGRQFSNSRSEMNVSTLELGDSALYLCASSLVWASGANVLTFGAGSRLTVL.

The J gene is TRBJ2-1, the V gene TRBV5-1; TRBD2 matches at 9 bases. CDR1 is SGHRS, CDR2 YFSETQ, per germline. The CDR3 loop spans 16 amino acids. J was trimmed by 0 bases and V by 3 bases; bases with no gene match: 4. Written as DNA, the CDR3 is TGCGCCAGCAGCTCCTTTAGCGGGAGCTCCTACAATGAGCAGTTCTTC. This sequence encodes CASSSFSGSSYNEQFF.

V gene TRBV7-9 combines with J gene TRBJ2-7; tentative D call: TRBD2 (6 bases). V shed 8 bases and J shed 1 base, with 18 bases lying between them. Germline V gives CDR1 SEHNR, CDR2 FQNEAQ (reference sequence). The CDR3 covers 15 residues. In nucleotides, the CDR3 is TGTGCCAGCGGGCTAGCGAGAGGATCTTCCTACGAGCAGTACTTC. It translates to CASGLARGSSYEQYF.

The chain uses TRBV2 and TRBJ2-5; D gene ambiguous. Per the germline V gene, CDR1 is SNHLY and CDR2 is FYNNEI. The CDR3 spans 13 residues. Trimming took 0 bases from V and 4 from J, leaving 6 bases between them. The CDR3 nucleotides are TGTGCCAGCAGTGAAGCGCTTCGAGAGACCCAGTACTTC. This codes for CASSEALRETQYF.

V gene TRBV5-4 combines with J gene TRBJ2-2; TRBD2 aligns across 10 bases. The germline gives CDR1 SGHNT, CDR2 YYREEE (reference sequence). CDR3 size: 16 residues. V trimming: 4 bases; J trimming: 6 bases; junction bases outside the gene matches: 9. The CDR3, as DNA: TGTGCCAGCAGCCCCGCCGGGACTAGCGCTTCCGGGGAGCTGTTTTTT. Protein product: CASSPAGTSASGELFF.

This chain links TRBV7-8 with TRBJ2-6; maybe TRBD1 (6 bases). Trimming shortened V by 2 bases and J by 12 bases, and 14 bases separated the two germline ends. CDR1 and CDR2 from the germline V gene are SGHVS and FQNEAQ. This CDR3 region has 14 residues. The chain's CDR3 is CASSLPQGIGVLTF. Here the CDR3 DNA reads TGTGCCAGCAGCTTACCACAGGGTATCGGCGTCCTGACTTTC.

V is TRBV7-2 and J is TRBJ1-1, with no clear D. V lost 5 bases and J 0 bases, leaving 10 bases between the germline ends. The CDR3 sequence is 14 residues long. Germline CDR1 SGHTA, CDR2 FQGNSA. The DNA for the CDR3 is TGTGCCAGCAGCCCAGCGGGGTTGAACACTGAAGCTTTCTTT. This codes for CASSPAGLNTEAFF. Full variable domain (missing parts from reference TRBV7-2 and TRBJ1-1): GAGVSQSPSNKVTEKGKDVELRCDPISGHTALYWYRQSLGQGLEFLIYFQGNSAPDKSGLPSDRFSAERTGGSVSTLTIQRTQQEDSAVYLCASSPAGLNTEAFFGQGTRLTVV.

The rearrangement joins TRBV5-8 to TRBJ1-5, with no clear D. Germline CDR1 SGHTS, CDR2 YDEGEE. V was clipped by 2 bases and J by 0 bases, with 9 bases between them. The CDR3 spans 15 residues. CDR3 sequence (DNA): TGTGCCAGCAGCTTTGGCTCGTATAGCAATCAGCCCCAGCATTTT. Its protein is CASSFGSYSNQPQHF.

As to this clone: Other DNA sequences in this sample translate to the same CDR3. The V gene is TRBV12-3 or TRBV12-4, the J gene TRBJ2-7; 7 positions agree with TRBD1. This CDR3 is built from 12 residues. Unmatched junction bases numbered 0, after V lost 3 bases and J lost 4 bases. CDR3 protein: CASSFRGYEQYF. CDR3 coding DNA: TGTGCCAGCAGTTTCAGGGGGTACGAGCAGTACTTC.

The CDR3 here is CASSRYPAEQYF. The CDR3 nucleotides read TGTGCCAGCAGCCGATACCCAGCCGAGCAGTACTTC. V usage is TRBV7-8 and J usage is TRBJ2-7; D not resolved. The CDR3 runs to 12 residues. Looked up from germline, CDR1 is SGHVS and CDR2 is FQNEAQ. The V and J ends lost 5 bases and 6 bases respectively, with 11 bases between them.

The chain employs TRBV9 and TRBJ2-3; D gene ambiguous. CDR3 length: 11 residues. Trimming cost V 7 bases and J 2 bases, with 5 bases left between them. Germline-derived CDR1 and CDR2 are SGDLS and YYNGEE. Written as DNA, the CDR3 is TGTGCCAGCGGTCCCACAGATACGCAGTATTTT. Protein sequence: CASGPTDTQYF.

V and J are TRBV4-1 and TRBJ1-5, with D uncertain. Looked up from germline, CDR1 is MGHRA and CDR2 is YSYEKL. Deletions cut 3 bases from V and 7 bases from J, with 10 bases between. CDR3 length equals 13 residues. The CDR3 region is CASSQLLGQPQHF. Written as DNA, the CDR3 is TGCGCCAGCAGCCAGTTACTCGGCCAGCCCCAGCATTTT.

The rearrangement links TRBV2 to TRBJ1-6; 7 nucleotides line up with TRBD1. This CDR3 has 21 residues. CDR1 is SNHLY and CDR2 is FYNNEI in the germline V gene. The V gene end was trimmed by 6 bases and the J gene end by 0 bases; junction bases not matched to a gene: 20. The CDR3 region is CASRLRDRYYNPSSYNSPLHF. DNA for the CDR3: TGTGCCAGCAGACTCCGGGACAGATACTATAACCCCAGCTCCTATAATTCACCCCTCCACTTT.

The chain couples TRBV19 to TRBJ1-3; TRBD1 matches at 7 bases. This CDR3 is built from 16 residues. Germline CDR1 and CDR2: LNHDA and SQIVND (reference sequence). J gave up 0 bases and V 4 bases, and 6 bases lay outside the gene matches. The CDR3 spells CASSTGTAISGNTIYF. CDR3 nucleotides: TGTGCCAGTAGTACCGGGACAGCCATCTCTGGAAACACCATATATTTT.

V gene TRBV5-1 combines with J gene TRBJ1-5, with 8 positions matching TRBD1. The CDR3 consists of 14 residues. The ends lost 3 bases at V and 7 bases at J; junction bases unmatched: 6. Germline assignment: CDR1 SGHRS and CDR2 YFSETQ. CDR3 nucleotide sequence: TGCGCCAGCAGCTCTGGACAGGGTGGCCAGCCCCAGCATTTT. The encoded protein is CASSSGQGGQPQHF.

A remark on this clone: A junction boundary mismatches the germline segment, possibly from a read error. The chain is built from TRBV7-2 and TRBJ2-2, with 7 bases matching TRBD2. This CDR3 has 14 amino acids. Germline V gives CDR1 SGHTA, CDR2 FQGNSA. This CDR3 reads CASTAGVNSGELFF. The CDR3 coding sequence is TGTGCCAGCACTGCGGGAGTGAACTCCGGGGAGCTGTTTTTT.